These 26 T cell receptor beta chains share one sample of origin, sequenced in a study of blood T cell repertoires in COVID-19. Method: immunoSEQ multiplex PCR; TCRdb's copy keeps in-frame clones and lacks some. The sample holds about 110,000 clones, around four fifths seen once. Material: peripheral blood. These receptors were collected from a man in his 70s with acute or convalescent COVID-19.

This sequence joins TRBV9 and TRBJ1-6; D uncertain. Between the trimmed V and J ends, which lost 1 base and 9 bases, there was a span of 8 bases. This CDR3 spans 13 amino acids. The germline gives CDR1 SGDLS, CDR2 YYNGEE. CDR3 amino acids: CASSVQDSSPLHF. DNA of the CDR3: TGTGCCAGCAGCGTACAGGATAGTTCACCCCTCCACTTT.

The chain joins TRBV5-1 to TRBJ2-5; TRBD2 aligns across 12 bases. Looked up from germline, CDR1 is SGHRS and CDR2 is YFSETQ. The CDR3 is 16 residues long. J gave up 4 bases and V 1 base, and 5 bases lay outside the gene matches. CDR3 in amino acids: CASSLRLAGAGETQYF. CDR3 in DNA: TGCGCCAGCAGCTTGAGACTAGCGGGGGCGGGAGAGACCCAGTACTTC. Based on the CDR3 plus reference TRBV5-1 and TRBJ2-5, the full variable domain is KAGVTQTPRYLIKTRGQQVTLSCSPISGHRSVSWYQQTPGQGLQFLFEYFSETQRNKGNFPGRFSGRQFSNSRSEMNVSTLELGDSALYLCASSLRLAGAGETQYFGPGTRLLVL.

This clone showed up just once. V and J are TRBV5-1 and TRBJ2-2; maybe TRBD2 (7 bases). V lost 2 bases, J lost 7 bases, and 12 bases lay in between. This CDR3 contains 14 residues. Germline V lookup: CDR1 SGHRS, CDR2 YFSETQ. The CDR3 bases are TGCGCCAGCAGCTTACTCGGGGGGCACGGGGAGCTGTTTTTT. The encoded protein is CASSLLGGHGELFF.

This clone has only one observation. The rearrangement joins TRBV12-3 or TRBV12-4 to TRBJ1-2; the D is unclear. This CDR3 comprises 13 residues. V dropped 3 bases and J dropped 5 bases, with 10 bases sitting between them. The CDR3 bases are TGTGCCAGCAGTTTGGTCAGGAATTATGGCTACACCTTC. This encodes CASSLVRNYGYTF.

The DNA of the CDR3 is TGTGCCAGCAGGACCCTGGACAGCCAGCCCCAGCATTTT. Its protein is CASRTLDSQPQHF. The chain joins TRBV27 to TRBJ1-5, with TRBD1 as a possible D gene (6 bases). Germline CDR1 reads MNHEY; CDR2 reads SMNVEV (reference sequence). This CDR3 is 13 amino acids long. V lost 6 bases, J lost 7 bases, and 13 bases lay in between.

This chain uses TRBV19 with TRBJ1-2; tentatively, D is TRBD1 (5 bases). This CDR3 has 15 amino acids. Germline V gene lookup returns CDR1 LNHDA and CDR2 SQIVND (reference sequence). V shed 2 bases and J shed 3 bases, with 13 bases lying between them. CDR3 coding DNA: TGTGCCAGTAGTATATGGCAGGGCCGCGACTATGGCTACACCTTC. Encoded protein: CASSIWQGRDYGYTF. The entire variable domain, with the rest obtained from reference TRBV19 and TRBJ1-2, is as follows: DGGITQSPKYLFRKEGQNVTLSCEQNLNHDAMYWYRQDPGQGLRLIYYSQIVNDFQKGDIAEGYSVSREKKESFPLTVTSAQKNPTAFYLCASSIWQGRDYGYTFGSGTRLTVV.

This chain's CDR3 is CASSLQGPPYNEQFF. In DNA form, the CDR3 reads TGCGCCAGCAGCTTACAGGGTCCCCCCTACAATGAGCAGTTCTTC. V usage is TRBV5-1 and J usage is TRBJ2-1; a weak D match, TRBD1 (6 bases). This CDR3 has 15 amino acids. The germline V gene encodes CDR1 SGHRS and CDR2 YFSETQ. Trimming took off 2 bases at V and 2 bases at J, with 11 bases between the two ends. The complete variable domain, with remaining parts taken from reference TRBV5-1 and TRBJ2-1, reads KAGVTQTPRYLIKTRGQQVTLSCSPISGHRSVSWYQQTPGQGLQFLFEYFSETQRNKGNFPGRFSGRQFSNSRSEMNVSTLELGDSALYLCASSLQGPPYNEQFFGPGTRLTVL.

In nucleotides, the CDR3 is TGTGCCAGCAGCTTTACAGGGGCGAACACTGAAGCTTTCTTT. Its protein is CASSFTGANTEAFF. This sequence joins TRBV13 and TRBJ1-1, with TRBD1 identical over 7 bases. V trimming: 3 bases; J trimming: 1 base; junction bases outside the gene matches: 2. Germline V CDR1 and CDR2: PRHDT, FYEKMQ (reference sequence). CDR3 length: 14 amino acids.

V is TRBV2 and J is TRBJ2-7; possibly TRBD1 for D (5 bases). V was cut by 3 bases and J by 11 bases, with 11 bases left in between. The CDR3 sequence is 11 residues long. Germline V gene lookup returns CDR1 SNHLY and CDR2 FYNNEI. CDR3 nucleotide sequence: TGTGCCAGCAGTGATAGGGGAACCGAGTACTTC. It specifies CASSDRGTEYF. The full variable domain, with the rest looked up from reference TRBV2 and TRBJ2-7, is EPEVTQTPSHQVTQMGQEVILRCVPISNHLYFYWYRQILGQKVEFLVSFYNNEISEKSEIFDDQFSVERPDGSNFTLKIRSTKLEDSAMYFCASSDRGTEYFGPGTRLTVT.

The chain uses TRBV19 and TRBJ1-1, with D maybe TRBD1 (5 bases). Germline V gives CDR1 LNHDA, CDR2 SQIVND (reference sequence). CDR3 length: 14 amino acids. The V gene lost 9 bases and the J gene lost 0 bases, with 14 bases spanning the gap. The CDR3 nucleotides are TGTGCCAGCCGCCTCGACAGAATGAACACTGAAGCTTTCTTT. Translation gives CASRLDRMNTEAFF.

The genes are TRBV6-6 and TRBJ1-1, with D perhaps matching TRBD1 (6 bases). The CDR3 has 14 residues. V was shortened by 9 bases and J by 4 bases, with 18 bases between the two germline ends. CDR1 is MNHNY and CDR2 is SVGAGI in the germline V gene (reference sequence). The CDR3 here is CASLLQGLSTEAFF. The CDR3 region has the DNA TGTGCCAGTCTTCTACAGGGTTTGAGCACTGAAGCTTTCTTT.

V is TRBV9 and J is TRBJ2-3, with D possibly TRBD2 on 6 matching bases. The V and J ends lost 0 bases and 6 bases respectively, with 17 bases between them. Germline CDR1 is SGDLS and CDR2 is YYNGEE. The CDR3 is 16 amino acids. This CDR3 reads CASSVAGRGDLDTQYF. The CDR3 region has the DNA TGTGCCAGCAGCGTAGCGGGGCGGGGTGACTTGGATACGCAGTATTTT.

Here the CDR3 DNA reads TGTGCCAGCAGGTCAAAGGCGGGGGCCCAGAGCACCGGGGAGCTGTTTTTT. Amino acids: CASRSKAGAQSTGELFF. The genes are TRBV5-4 and TRBJ2-2; a weak D match, TRBD2 (7 bases). There are 17 residues in the CDR3. The V end lost 5 bases, the J end lost 4 bases, and 21 bases lay between the germline ends. Germline-derived CDR1 and CDR2 are SGHNT and YYREEE (reference sequence). Looking up the rest from reference TRBV5-4 and TRBJ2-2 gives the full variable domain: ETGVTQSPTHLIKTRGQQVTLRCSSQSGHNTVSWYQQALGQGPQFIFQYYREEENGRGNFPPRFSGLQFPNYSSELNVNALELDDSALYLCASRSKAGAQSTGELFFGEGSRLTVL.

The chain combines TRBV7-2 with TRBJ2-2; 9 nucleotides line up with TRBD2. After removal of 2 bases from V and 4 bases from J, the junction contained 5 bases not matched to a gene. This CDR3 has 16 amino acids. Per the germline V gene, CDR1 is SGHTA and CDR2 is FQGNSA. CDR3 in amino acids: CASSLNSGSPTGELFF. The CDR3 nucleotides are TGTGCCAGCAGCTTAAATAGCGGGAGCCCCACCGGGGAGCTGTTTTTT.

Points on this clone: One end of the junction varies from germline; a read error may be responsible. The rearrangement joins TRBV15 to TRBJ2-1, with no clear D. The CDR3 has 13 residues. Germline loops: CDR1 LNHNV, CDR2 YYDKDF (reference sequence). The CDR3 DNA is TGTGCCACCAGCAGGGCCTCCCACAATGAGCAGTTCTTC. The encoded protein is CATSRASHNEQFF.

The rearrangement links TRBV27 to TRBJ2-3; weak D call: TRBD2 (6 bases). The length of the CDR3 is 13 residues. CDR1 MNHEY and CDR2 SMNVEV come from the germline V gene (reference sequence). The V and J ends lost 5 bases and 8 bases respectively, with 14 bases between them. Written as DNA, the CDR3 is TGTGCCAGCAGTAGTCTAGCGAAGGTTACGCAGTATTTT. Translated, it gives CASSSLAKVTQYF.

V is TRBV29-1 and J is TRBJ2-2; weak D call: TRBD1 (6 bases). The germline V gene encodes CDR1 SQVTM and CDR2 ANQGSEA. The CDR3 loop spans 12 amino acids. The ends were cut back, 6 bases at V and 6 bases at J, with 11 bases in the middle. The CDR3 nucleotides are TGCAGCGTGCAGGGGATCTCCGGGGAGCTGTTTTTT. Its protein product is CSVQGISGELFF.

CDR3 DNA: TGCGCCAGCAGCTTGGGGGACACACCCTACGAGCAGTACTTC. Translated: CASSLGDTPYEQYF. The J gene is TRBJ2-7, the V gene TRBV5-1, with D tentatively TRBD1 (6 bases). Looked up from germline, CDR1 is SGHRS and CDR2 is YFSETQ. The CDR3 covers 14 residues. Trimming took off 0 bases at V and 2 bases at J, with 9 bases between the two ends.

The chain is built from TRBV5-1 and TRBJ2-7; tentative D call: TRBD1 (6 bases). V lost 3 bases and J lost 2, with 12 bases in between. The CDR3 sequence is 14 residues long. CDR1 and CDR2 from the germline V gene are SGHRS and YFSETQ. CDR3 sequence (DNA): TGCGCCAGCAGCTCTAGGGGGACGCCCTACGAGCAGTACTTC. This sequence encodes CASSSRGTPYEQYF.

This chain uses TRBV5-6 with TRBJ1-2; 8 bases match TRBD1. V lost 4 bases, J lost 3 bases, and 2 bases stayed unmatched. Germline CDR1 reads SGHDT; CDR2 reads YYEEEE. The CDR3 consists of 13 residues. The CDR3 DNA reads as TGTGCCAGCAGCGGACAGGGAGACTATGGCTACACCTTC. Amino acid sequence: CASSGQGDYGYTF.

The table lists this clone with a few counts. V usage is TRBV28 and J usage is TRBJ2-1; D possibly corresponds to TRBD2 (6 bases). V gave up 2 bases and J gave up 0 bases, with 8 bases separating them. The CDR3 is made up of 15 amino acids. Germline V lookup: CDR1 MDHEN, CDR2 SYDVKM. The CDR3 protein is CASSLNSGSYNEQFF. In nucleotides, the CDR3 is TGTGCCAGCAGTTTAAATAGCGGCTCCTACAATGAGCAGTTCTTC.

The chain carries TRBV5-1 and TRBJ2-1; 9 bases fit TRBD1. The V and J ends lost 3 bases and 3 bases, in that order; junction bases with no gene match: 10. Per germline, CDR1 SGHRS and CDR2 YFSETQ. The CDR3 totals 17 residues. CDR3 region: CASSSIPRTGDYNEQFF. CDR3 nucleotide sequence: TGCGCCAGCAGCTCAATTCCGAGGACAGGGGACTACAATGAGCAGTTCTTC.

The gene calls are TRBV24-1 and TRBJ2-7; 7 bases line up with TRBD2. Trimming took 0 bases from V and 2 from J; bases not matched to a gene: 12. Germline values: CDR1 KGHDR, CDR2 SFDVKD. This CDR3 is built from 18 residues. The CDR3 region has the DNA TGTGCCACCAGTGATTTGCAGGCGGCGGGAGATACCACCTACGAGCAGTACTTC. It is translated as CATSDLQAAGDTTYEQYF.

This clone was detected a few times. The chain uses TRBV2 and TRBJ2-1; 11 bases match TRBD2. With 4 bases clipped from V and 9 bases from J, the junction kept 11 bases outside the gene matches. The CDR3 runs to 16 residues. CDR1 SNHLY and CDR2 FYNNEI come from the germline V gene. This CDR3 is CASSVAGGSFGGEQFF. The CDR3 coding sequence is TGTGCCAGCAGTGTAGCGGGAGGGAGCTTTGGGGGTGAGCAGTTCTTC.

V and J are TRBV28 and TRBJ1-5, with unresolved D. Germline lookup yields CDR1 MDHEN and CDR2 SYDVKM. V dropped 8 bases and J dropped 4 bases, with 18 bases sitting between them. The CDR3 contains 15 residues. CDR3: CASQSPKRENQPQHF. In DNA, the CDR3 is TGTGCCAGCCAATCCCCGAAAAGGGAGAATCAGCCCCAGCATTTT.

V is TRBV24-1 and J is TRBJ2-1; 10 nucleotides match TRBD1. Per germline, CDR1 KGHDR and CDR2 SFDVKD. This CDR3 contains 15 residues. V dropped 6 bases and J dropped 9; count of bases not matched to a gene: 10. Written as DNA, the CDR3 is TGTGCCACCAGTAGTCTGGACAGGGGGAAAGGTGAGCAGTTCTTC. This sequence encodes CATSSLDRGKGEQFF.